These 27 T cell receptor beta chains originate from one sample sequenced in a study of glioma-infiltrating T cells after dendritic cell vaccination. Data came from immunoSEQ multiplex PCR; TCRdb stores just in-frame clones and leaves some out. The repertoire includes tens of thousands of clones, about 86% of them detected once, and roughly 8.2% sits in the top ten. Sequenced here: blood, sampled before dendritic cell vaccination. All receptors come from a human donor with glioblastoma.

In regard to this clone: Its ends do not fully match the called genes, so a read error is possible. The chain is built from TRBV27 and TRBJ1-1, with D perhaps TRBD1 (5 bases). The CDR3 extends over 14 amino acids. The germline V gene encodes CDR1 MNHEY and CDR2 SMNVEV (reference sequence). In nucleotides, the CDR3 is TGTGCCAGCAGTTTATCTCCAGGGAACGCTGAAGCTTTCTTT. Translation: CASSLSPGNAEAFF.

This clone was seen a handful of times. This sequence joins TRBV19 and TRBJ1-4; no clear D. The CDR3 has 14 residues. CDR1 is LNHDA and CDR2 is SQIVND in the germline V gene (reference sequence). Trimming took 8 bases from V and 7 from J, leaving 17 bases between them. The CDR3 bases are TGTGCCAGTTACAATCCTTTCGCACGTGAAAAACTGTTTTTT. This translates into CASYNPFAREKLFF.

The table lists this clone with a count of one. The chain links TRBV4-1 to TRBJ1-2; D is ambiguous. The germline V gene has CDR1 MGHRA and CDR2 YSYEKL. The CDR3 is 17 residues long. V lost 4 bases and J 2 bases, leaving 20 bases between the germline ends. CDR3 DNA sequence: TGCGCCAGCAGCCCGGGTATGGTGTACGGACTAAACTATGGCTACACCTTC. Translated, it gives CASSPGMVYGLNYGYTF.

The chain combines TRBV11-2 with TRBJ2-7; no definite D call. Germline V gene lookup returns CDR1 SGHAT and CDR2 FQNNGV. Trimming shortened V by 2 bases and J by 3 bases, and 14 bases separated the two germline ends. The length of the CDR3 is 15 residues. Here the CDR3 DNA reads TGTGCCAGCAGCTTAACGGTCAGGATCGACTACGAGCAGTACTTC. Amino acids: CASSLTVRIDYEQYF.

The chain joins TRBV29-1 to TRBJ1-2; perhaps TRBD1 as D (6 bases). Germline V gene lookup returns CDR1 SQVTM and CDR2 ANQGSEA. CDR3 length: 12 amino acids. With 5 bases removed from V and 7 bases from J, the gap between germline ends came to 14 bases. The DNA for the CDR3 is TGCAGCGTTCGACACGTGACAGGTGGCTACACCTTC. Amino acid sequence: CSVRHVTGGYTF.

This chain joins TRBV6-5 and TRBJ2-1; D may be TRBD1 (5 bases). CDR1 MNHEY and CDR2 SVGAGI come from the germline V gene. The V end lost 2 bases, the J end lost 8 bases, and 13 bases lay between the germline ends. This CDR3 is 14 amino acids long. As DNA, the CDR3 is TGTGCCAGCAGTTACGATCGCAGGGCTGATGAGCAGTTCTTC. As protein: CASSYDRRADEQFF.

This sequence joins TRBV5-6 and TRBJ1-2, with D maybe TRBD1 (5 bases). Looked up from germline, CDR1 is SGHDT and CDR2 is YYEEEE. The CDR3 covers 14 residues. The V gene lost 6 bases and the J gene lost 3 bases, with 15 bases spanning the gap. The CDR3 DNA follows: TGTGCCAGCACCACGATCAGGGTGTACTATGGCTACACCTTC. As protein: CASTTIRVYYGYTF. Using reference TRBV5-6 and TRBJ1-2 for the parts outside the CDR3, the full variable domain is DAGVTQSPTHLIKTRGQQVTLRCSPKSGHDTVSWYQQALGQGPQFIFQYYEEEERQRGNFPDRFSGHQFPNYSSELNVNALLLGDSALYLCASTTIRVYYGYTFGSGTRLTVV.

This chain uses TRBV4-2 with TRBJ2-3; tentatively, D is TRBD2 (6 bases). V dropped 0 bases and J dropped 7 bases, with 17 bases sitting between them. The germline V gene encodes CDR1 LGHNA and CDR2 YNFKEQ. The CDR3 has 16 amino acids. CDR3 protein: CASSQDLASVPNTQYF. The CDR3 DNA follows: TGTGCCAGCAGCCAAGATTTGGCTAGCGTCCCGAATACGCAGTATTTT.

The CDR3, as DNA: TGCGCCAGCAGCCAAGAACAGGGGCAAAGCTACGAGCAGTACTTC. Protein: CASSQEQGQSYEQYF. This chain uses TRBV4-1 with TRBJ2-7; 7 nucleotides match TRBD1. The CDR3 runs 15 residues. The germline V gene encodes CDR1 MGHRA and CDR2 YSYEKL. Trimming at V came to 0 bases and at J to 3 bases, leaving 5 bases not matched to a gene.

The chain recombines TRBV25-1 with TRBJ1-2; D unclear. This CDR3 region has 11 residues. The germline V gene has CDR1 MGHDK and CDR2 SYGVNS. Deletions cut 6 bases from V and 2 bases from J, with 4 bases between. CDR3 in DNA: TGTGCCAGCAGCAGAAACTATGGCTACACCTTC. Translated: CASSRNYGYTF.

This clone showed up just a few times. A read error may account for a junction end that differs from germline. The CDR3, as DNA: TGTGCTAGCAGCTTAGTGTTAGCGGGGACAGAGACCCAGTACTTC. Its translation is CASSLVLAGTETQYF. The chain recombines TRBV7-7 with TRBJ2-5, with TRBD2 matching 8 bases. The CDR3 is 15 amino acids. In germline, CDR1 is SSHAT, CDR2 FNYEAQ (reference sequence).

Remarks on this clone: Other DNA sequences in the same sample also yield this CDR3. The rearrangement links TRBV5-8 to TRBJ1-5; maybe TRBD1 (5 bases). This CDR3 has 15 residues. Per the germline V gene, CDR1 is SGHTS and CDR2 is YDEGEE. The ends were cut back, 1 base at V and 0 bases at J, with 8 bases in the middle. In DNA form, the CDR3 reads TGTGCCAGCAGCTTGCAGGGATTTAGCAATCAGCCCCAGCATTTT. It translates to CASSLQGFSNQPQHF.

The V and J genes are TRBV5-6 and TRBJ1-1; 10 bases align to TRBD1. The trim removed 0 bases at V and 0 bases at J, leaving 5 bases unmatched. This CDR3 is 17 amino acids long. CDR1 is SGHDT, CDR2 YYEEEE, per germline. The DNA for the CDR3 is TGTGCCAGCAGCTTGGCCCCGACAGGGGGCGTGAACACTGAAGCTTTCTTT. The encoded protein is CASSLAPTGGVNTEAFF. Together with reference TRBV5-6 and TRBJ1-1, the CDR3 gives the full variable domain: DAGVTQSPTHLIKTRGQQVTLRCSPKSGHDTVSWYQQALGQGPQFIFQYYEEEERQRGNFPDRFSGHQFPNYSSELNVNALLLGDSALYLCASSLAPTGGVNTEAFFGQGTRLTVV.

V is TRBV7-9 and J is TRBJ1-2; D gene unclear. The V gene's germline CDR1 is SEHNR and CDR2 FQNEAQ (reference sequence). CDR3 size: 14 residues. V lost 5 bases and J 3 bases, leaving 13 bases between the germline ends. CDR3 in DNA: TGTGCCAGCAGCCCGCGCTCGAACGACTATGGCTACACCTTC. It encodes CASSPRSNDYGYTF.

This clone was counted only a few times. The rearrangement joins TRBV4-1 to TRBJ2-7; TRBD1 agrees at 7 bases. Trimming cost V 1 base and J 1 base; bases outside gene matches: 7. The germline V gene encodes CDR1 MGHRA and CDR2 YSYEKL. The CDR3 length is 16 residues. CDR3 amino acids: CASSQARRDSSYEQYF. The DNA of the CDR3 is TGCGCCAGCAGCCAAGCCCGCCGGGACAGTTCCTACGAGCAGTACTTC.

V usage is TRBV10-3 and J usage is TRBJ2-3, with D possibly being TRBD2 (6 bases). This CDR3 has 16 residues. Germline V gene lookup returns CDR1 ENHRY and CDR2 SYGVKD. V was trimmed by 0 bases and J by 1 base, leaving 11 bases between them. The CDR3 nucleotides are TGTGCCATCAGTGAGTCACGGGGGACTGGCACAGATACGCAGTATTTT. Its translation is CAISESRGTGTDTQYF.

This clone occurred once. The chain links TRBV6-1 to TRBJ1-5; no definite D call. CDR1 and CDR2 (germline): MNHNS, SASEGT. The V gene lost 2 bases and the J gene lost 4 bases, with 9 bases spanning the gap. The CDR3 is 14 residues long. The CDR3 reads CASSETGGNQPQHF. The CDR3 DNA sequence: TGTGCCAGCAGTGAAACCGGCGGGAATCAGCCCCAGCATTTT.

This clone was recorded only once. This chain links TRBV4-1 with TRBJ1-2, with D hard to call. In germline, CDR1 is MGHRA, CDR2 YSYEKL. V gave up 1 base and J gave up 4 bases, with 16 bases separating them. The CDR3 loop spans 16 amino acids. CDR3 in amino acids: CASSQGPPRGPYGYTF. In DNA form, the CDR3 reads TGCGCCAGCAGCCAAGGCCCGCCCAGAGGGCCCTATGGCTACACCTTC.

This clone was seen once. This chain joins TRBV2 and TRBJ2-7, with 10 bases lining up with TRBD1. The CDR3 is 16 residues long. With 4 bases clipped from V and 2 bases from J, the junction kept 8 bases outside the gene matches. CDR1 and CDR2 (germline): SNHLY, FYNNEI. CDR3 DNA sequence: TGTGCCAGCAGTGTGCAGGCCGGGACAGGGGCCTACGAGCAGTACTTC. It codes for CASSVQAGTGAYEQYF. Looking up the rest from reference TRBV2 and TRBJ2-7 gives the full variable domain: EPEVTQTPSHQVTQMGQEVILRCVPISNHLYFYWYRQILGQKVEFLVSFYNNEISEKSEIFDDQFSVERPDGSNFTLKIRSTKLEDSAMYFCASSVQAGTGAYEQYFGPGTRLTVT.

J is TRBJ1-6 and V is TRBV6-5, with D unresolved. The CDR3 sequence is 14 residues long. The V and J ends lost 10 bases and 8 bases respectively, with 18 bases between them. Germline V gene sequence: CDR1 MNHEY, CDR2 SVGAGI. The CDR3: CATTTPRGDSPLHF. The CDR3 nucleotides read TGTGCCACCACCACGCCCCGGGGTGATTCACCCCTCCACTTT.

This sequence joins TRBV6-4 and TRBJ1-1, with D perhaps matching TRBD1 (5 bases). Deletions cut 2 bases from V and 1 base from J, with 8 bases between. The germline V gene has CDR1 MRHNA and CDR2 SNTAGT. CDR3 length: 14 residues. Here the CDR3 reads CASSDGRENTEAFF. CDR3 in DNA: TGTGCCAGCAGTGACGGCAGGGAGAACACTGAAGCTTTCTTT.

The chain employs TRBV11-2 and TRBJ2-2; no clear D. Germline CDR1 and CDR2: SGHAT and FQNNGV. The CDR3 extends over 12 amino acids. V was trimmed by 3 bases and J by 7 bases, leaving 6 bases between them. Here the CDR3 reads CASSFLLGELFF. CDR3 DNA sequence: TGTGCCAGCAGCTTTCTACTCGGGGAGCTGTTTTTT.

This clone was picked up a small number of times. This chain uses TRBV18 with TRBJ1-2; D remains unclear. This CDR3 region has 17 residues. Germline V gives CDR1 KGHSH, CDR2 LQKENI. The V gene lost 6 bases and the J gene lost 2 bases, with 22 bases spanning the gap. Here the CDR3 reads CASSPNSPPAGNYGYTF. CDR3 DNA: TGTGCCAGCTCCCCAAATAGCCCCCCGGCGGGAAACTATGGCTACACCTTC.

In DNA form, the CDR3 reads TGTGCCAGCAGCTTAGACGGACAGGGTGTCTATGGCTACACCTTC. Translated, it gives CASSLDGQGVYGYTF. The chain carries TRBV7-9 and TRBJ1-2; TRBD1 aligns across 8 bases. The CDR3 runs 15 residues. CDR1 and CDR2 from the germline V gene are SEHNR and FQNEAQ (reference sequence). V dropped 1 base and J dropped 4; count of bases not matched to a gene: 5.

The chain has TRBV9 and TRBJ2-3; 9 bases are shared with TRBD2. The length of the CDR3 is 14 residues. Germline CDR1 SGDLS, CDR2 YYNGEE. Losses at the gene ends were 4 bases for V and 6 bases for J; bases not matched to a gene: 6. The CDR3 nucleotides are TGTGCCAGCAGCCAGGGACTAGCTTTGGATACGCAGTATTTT. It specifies CASSQGLALDTQYF.

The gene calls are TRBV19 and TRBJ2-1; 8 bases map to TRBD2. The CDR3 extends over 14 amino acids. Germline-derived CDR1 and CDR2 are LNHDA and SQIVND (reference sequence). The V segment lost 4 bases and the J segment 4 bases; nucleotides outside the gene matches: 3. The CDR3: CASSRSGSYNEQFF. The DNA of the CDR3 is TGTGCCAGTAGTAGGAGCGGGAGTTACAATGAGCAGTTCTTC.

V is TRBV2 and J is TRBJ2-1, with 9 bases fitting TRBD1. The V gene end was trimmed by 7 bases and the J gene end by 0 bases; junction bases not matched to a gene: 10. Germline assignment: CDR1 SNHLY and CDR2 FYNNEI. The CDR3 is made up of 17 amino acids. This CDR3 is CASTRWTGVYSYNEQFF. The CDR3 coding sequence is TGTGCCAGCACCCGATGGACAGGGGTTTACTCCTACAATGAGCAGTTCTTC.